A single sample is the source of the 9 T cell receptor beta chains below, sequenced in a study of blood T cells in healthy people across ages. The second PCR ran roughly 7 to 12 cycles with a sample-barcoded 5' primer and J-beta primers. TCRdb used MiXCR to reprocess the 5' RACE reads, holding one entry per CDR3 protein. The table includes 780,000 or so distinct CDR3 sequences, about 55% detected once. The sample taken for sequencing was blood. All receptors come from an elderly man in good health.

V gene TRBV5-1 combines with J gene TRBJ2-7; 7 nucleotides align to TRBD2. Trimming at V came to 4 bases and at J to 6 bases, leaving 16 bases not matched to a gene. The length of the CDR3 is 16 residues. Germline V CDR1 and CDR2: SGHRS, YFSETQ. CDR3 region: CASSQTIGDYRSEQYF. The CDR3 coding sequence is TGCGCCAGCAGCCAGACTATCGGGGACTACCGTTCCGAGCAGTACTTC.

This clonotype was counted between two and nine times. The chain is built from TRBV20-1 and TRBJ2-7; 8 nucleotides line up with TRBD1. V gave up 0 bases and J gave up 3 bases; unmatched junction bases: 7. There are 15 residues in the CDR3. CDR1 is DFQATT and CDR2 is SNEGSKA in the germline V gene (reference sequence). In DNA form, the CDR3 reads TGCAGTGCTAGAGAAACCCGGACAGGGAGCTACGAGCAGTACTTC. Translated: CSARETRTGSYEQYF.

The chain recombines TRBV20-1 with TRBJ2-7; 8 bases are a match to TRBD2. This CDR3 is built from 13 residues. Per the germline V gene, CDR1 is DFQATT and CDR2 is SNEGSKA (reference sequence). Losses at the gene ends were 6 bases for V and 6 bases for J; bases not matched to a gene: 10. CDR3 sequence: CSALGRLAGEQYF. In nucleotides, the CDR3 is TGCAGTGCCCTGGGCCGCCTAGCGGGCGAGCAGTACTTC.

The chain carries TRBV12-5 and TRBJ2-1; possible D gene TRBD1, 7 bases. CDR1 is LGHNT, CDR2 FRNRAP, per germline. The ends were cut back, 6 bases at V and 2 bases at J, with 35 bases in the middle. This CDR3 has 22 amino acids. Here the CDR3 reads CASGHPGGLGSGVGRPYNEQFF. DNA of the CDR3: TGTGCTAGTGGCCACCCAGGGGGGCTTGGCTCCGGCGTAGGTCGGCCCTACAATGAGCAGTTCTTC.

The chain joins TRBV5-1 to TRBJ2-5; D tentatively fits TRBD1 or TRBD2 (5 bases each). The CDR3 runs to 13 residues. V was trimmed by 8 bases and J by 1 base, leaving 12 bases between them. The germline V gene encodes CDR1 SGHRS and CDR2 YFSETQ. The CDR3 region is CASTGTFQETQYF. DNA for the CDR3: TGCGCCAGTACTGGGACCTTCCAAGAGACCCAGTACTTC.

The V and J genes are TRBV28 and TRBJ2-1; maybe TRBD2 (5 bases). TRBJ2-7 explains the end of the DNA better; the J call may be wrong. This CDR3 has 12 amino acids. Germline V gene sequence: CDR1 MDHEN, CDR2 SYDVKM. CDR3 amino acids: CASRTGVYEQYF. The CDR3 nucleotides are TGTGCCAGCAGAACCGGGGTCTACGAGCAGTACTTC.

The V call is TRBV5-1, the J call TRBJ2-4; TRBD1 aligns across 10 bases. CDR3 length: 15 residues. J was trimmed by 5 bases and V by 0 bases; bases with no gene match: 2. Per the germline V gene, CDR1 is SGHRS and CDR2 is YFSETQ. CDR3 in amino acids: CASSLGDRGQNIQYF. CDR3 nucleotide sequence: TGCGCCAGCAGCTTGGGGGACAGGGGCCAAAACATTCAGTACTTC.

CDR3 coding DNA: TGTGCCACCAGCAGAAGTAGCCGCACAGATACGCAGTATTTT. Its translation: CATSRSSRTDTQYF. The V gene is TRBV15, the J gene TRBJ2-3; D ambiguous. Germline values: CDR1 LNHNV, CDR2 YYDKDF (reference sequence). CDR3 length: 14 residues. Trimming took off 2 bases at V and 1 base at J, with 7 bases between the two ends. Full variable domain (missing parts from reference TRBV15 and TRBJ2-3): DAMVIQNPRYQVTQFGKPVTLSCSQTLNHNVMYWYQQKSSQAPKLLFHYYDKDFNNEADTPDNFQSRRPNTSFCFLDIRSPGLGDTAMYLCATSRSSRTDTQYFGPGTRLTVL.

This clonotype was seen only a few times. The chain combines TRBV12-3 or TRBV12-4 with TRBJ1-1; TRBD1 is a possible D gene (5 bases). Trimming stripped 2 bases from V and 4 bases from J, with 11 bases between. CDR3 length: 14 residues. The CDR3 reads CASSLRGGGTEAFF. DNA for the CDR3: TGTGCCAGCAGTTTACGGGGTGGGGGCACTGAAGCTTTCTTT.